These T cell receptor beta chains were read from a single sample in a study of cytomegalovirus exposure and HLA in healthy donors. Sequencing was performed with immunoSEQ multiplex PCR; in TCRdb, only in-frame clones are kept and a portion is missing. The top ten clones hold about 22% of a sample with fewer than 25,000 clones, 70% to 85% of them seen once. The specimen sequenced was PBMCs. Source of these receptors: a human donor in good health. CDR3s include the opening cysteine and the closing phenylalanine or tryptophan. A clone size is listed for some rows: how often the clone was seen (once, few, many), or a class if it is expanded.

j_call clone_size v_call cdr3_aa
TRBJ1-1 NA TRBV14 CASSHRGFRGPNTEAFF
TRBJ1-5 once TRBV15 CATSLDRGNQPQHF
TRBJ2-3 NA TRBV11-2 CASSASGTSGRPSSTQYF
TRBJ2-7 NA TRBV7-2 CASSLSGYKLYEQYF
TRBJ2-4 NA TRBV7-8 CASSPEGKREAKNIQYF
TRBJ1-5 NA TRBV6-6 CASRQGNQPQHF
TRBJ2-4 NA TRBV5-4 CASSLLTPPDKNIQYF
TRBJ1-1 NA TRBV5-1 CASSSTGHTPEAFF
TRBJ2-3 NA TRBV29-1 CSVERENSPDTQYF
TRBJ1-5 NA TRBV27 CASSLGGGGNQPQHF
TRBJ1-1 NA TRBV6-1 CASSEGGGAAEAFF
TRBJ1-1 few TRBV7-9 CASSPVEGVGEAFF
TRBJ2-7 NA TRBV29-1 CSVRTSGDYEQYF
TRBJ1-1 NA TRBV30 CAWSYSGLNTEAFF
TRBJ1-5 NA TRBV7-2 CASSPRGTHSNQPQHF
TRBJ1-3 NA TRBV21-1 CASSKGGALSSGNTIYF
TRBJ1-2 NA TRBV6-5 CASNPQGKLSYTF
TRBJ1-5 NA TRBV19 CASSWILGLSNQPQHF
TRBJ2-1 NA TRBV7-9 CASSPDSSYNEQFF
TRBJ1-5 once TRBV18 CASSPPYHRQDLYSNQPQHF
TRBJ1-5 NA TRBV4-3 CASSHFRDKYSNQPQHF
TRBJ1-1 NA TRBV6-5 CASSQGLEAFF
TRBJ1-4 NA TRBV5-8 CASNTPQGFDEKLFF
TRBJ1-4 NA TRBV7-6 CASSLTGVSGEKLFF
TRBJ2-4 NA TRBV9 CASSGIKNIQYF
TRBJ2-7 once TRBV6-1 CASSDHRVDEQYF
TRBJ2-7 NA TRBV30 CAWDSLREQYF
TRBJ2-2 NA TRBV7-2 CASSQSRGPTGELFF
TRBJ1-1 few TRBV7-9 CASSSDSQNTEAFF
TRBJ1-1 NA TRBV2 CASSQDRGRMNTEAFF
TRBJ2-1 once TRBV2 CASSPTRWTNEQFF
TRBJ2-1 NA TRBV7-6 CASSWGQRYEQFF
TRBJ1-1 NA TRBV5-1 CASSLLSTGGLNTEAFF
TRBJ1-1 NA TRBV6-1 CASSEDSGGVEAFF
TRBJ1-2 NA TRBV6-5 CASSYSGESYGYTF
TRBJ1-2 NA TRBV27 CASRPRAAGAYGYTF
TRBJ1-1 NA TRBV27 CASSDPDRGLAFF
TRBJ2-3 few TRBV14 CASSQVGIPLSEQYF
TRBJ2-1 NA TRBV18 CASSRRLAGGGEDNEQFF
TRBJ1-4 NA TRBV2 CASRQGATNEKLFF
TRBJ1-2 NA TRBV5-4 CASSLAGDGYTF
TRBJ1-6 once TRBV18 CASSPPRGPRTLHF